This T cell receptor beta chain stems from a study of cytomegalovirus exposure and HLA in healthy donors. Study overall: In terms of ancestry, the Caucasian-associated cluster contained more than 65% of the roughly 400 genotyped donors. The study's findings and limits: The investigators catalogued some 150 TCR beta chains as cytomegalovirus-associated. Reported results showed that the classifier diagnosed cytomegalovirus status with high specificity and sensitivity.

This PCR relied on a set of 60 Vbeta primers and 13 Jbeta primers. The table came from immunoSEQ multiplex PCR; TCRdb's copy has only in-frame clones and leaves some out. The sample holds 150,000 to 200,000 clones; roughly 80% are singletons and the top ten take around 0.24%. Worth noting for this clone: What it binds is unknown. This may be a read error, as it is one base from a much larger clone.

Healthy bone marrow donors formed the donor group. Looked up from germline, CDR1 is MNHNY and CDR2 is SVGAGI (reference sequence). This CDR3 has 11 residues. V was pared by 6 bases and J by 3 bases, with 6 bases between. This receptor was identified in a boy aged 10-17 years in good health and CMV-seronegative. The genes are TRBV6-6 and TRBJ2-7; D may be TRBD1 (6 bases). Input material: PBMCs. The CDR3 sequence is CASRQGYEQYF. CDR3 nucleotides: TGTGCCAGCAGACAGGGCTACGAGCAGTACTTC.